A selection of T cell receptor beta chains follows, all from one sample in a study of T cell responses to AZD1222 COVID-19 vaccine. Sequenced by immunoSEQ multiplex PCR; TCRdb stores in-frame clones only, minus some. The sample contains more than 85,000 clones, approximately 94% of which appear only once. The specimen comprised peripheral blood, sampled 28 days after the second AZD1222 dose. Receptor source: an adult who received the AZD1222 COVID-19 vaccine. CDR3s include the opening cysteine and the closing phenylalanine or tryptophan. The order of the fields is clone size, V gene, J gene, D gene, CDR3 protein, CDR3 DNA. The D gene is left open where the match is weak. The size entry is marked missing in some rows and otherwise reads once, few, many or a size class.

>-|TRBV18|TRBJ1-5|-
CASSPTWGGTNQPQHF
TGTGCCAGCTCACCAACCTGGGGGGGGACCAATCAGCCCCAGCATTTT
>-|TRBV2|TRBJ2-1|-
CASSATEQFF
TGTGCCAGCAGTGCAACAGAGCAGTTCTTC
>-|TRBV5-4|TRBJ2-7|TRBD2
CASSHVGGARVKQYF
TGTGCCAGCAGCCATGTCGGGGGGGCCCGGGTGAAGCAGTACTTC
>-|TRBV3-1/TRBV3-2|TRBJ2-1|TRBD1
CASSRDSSPYNEQFF
TGTGCCAGCAGCCGGGACAGCTCCCCTTACAATGAGCAGTTCTTC
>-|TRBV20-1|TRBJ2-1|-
CSASGNPRYNEQFF
TGCAGTGCTAGTGGCAATCCTAGGTACAATGAGCAGTTCTTC
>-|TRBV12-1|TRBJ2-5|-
CASSPPYQRSGQKPPQETQYF
TGTGCCAGCAGCCCCCCTTATCAACGAAGCGGGCAAAAACCACCACAAGAGACCCAGTACTTC
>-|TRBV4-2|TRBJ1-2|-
CASSQDHRTQGNYGYTF
TGTGCCAGCAGCCAGGATCACCGAACTCAGGGTAACTATGGCTACACCTTC
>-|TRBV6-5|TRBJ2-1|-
CASSYSGSSYNEQFF
TGTGCCAGCAGTTACTCGGGCAGTTCCTACAATGAGCAGTTCTTC
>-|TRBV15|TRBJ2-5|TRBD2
CATSSQAGGPLFGETQYF
TGTGCCACCAGCAGCCAAGCGGGAGGGCCTCTTTTTGGAGAGACCCAGTACTTC
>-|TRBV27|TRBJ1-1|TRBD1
CASSFGTGNTEAFF
TGTGCCAGCAGTTTTGGGACAGGGAACACTGAAGCTTTCTTT
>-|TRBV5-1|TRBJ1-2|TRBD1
CASSGNRRGYGYTF
TGCGCCAGCAGCGGCAACCGCAGGGGGTATGGCTACACCTTC
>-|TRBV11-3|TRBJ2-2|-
CASSLYEGESTGELFF
TGTGCCAGCAGCCTTTATGAGGGGGAGAGCACCGGGGAGCTGTTTTTT
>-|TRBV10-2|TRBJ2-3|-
CASSEGRFTDTQYF
TGCGCCAGCAGTGAGGGGAGGTTCACAGATACGCAGTATTTT
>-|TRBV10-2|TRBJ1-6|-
CASSDTLENSPLHF
TGCGCCAGCAGTGATACGCTCGAGAATTCACCCCTCCACTTT
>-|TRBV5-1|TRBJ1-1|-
CASSFTGRGTEAFF
TGCGCCAGCAGCTTCACAGGGAGGGGAACTGAAGCTTTCTTT
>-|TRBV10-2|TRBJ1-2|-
CASQRVQGNYGYTF
TGCGCCAGCCAGCGAGTCCAAGGAAACTATGGCTACACCTTC
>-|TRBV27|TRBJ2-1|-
CASSLLGARGEQFF
TGTGCCAGCAGTTTGTTGGGGGCCCGGGGTGAGCAGTTCTTC
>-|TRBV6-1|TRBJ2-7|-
CASSEGAVTSSSYEQYF
TGTGCCAGCAGTGAGGGGGCAGTCACAAGTAGCTCCTACGAGCAGTACTTC
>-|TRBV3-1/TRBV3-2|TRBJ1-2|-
CASSHRGRGGYTF
TGTGCCAGCAGCCACAGGGGCAGAGGCGGCTACACCTTC
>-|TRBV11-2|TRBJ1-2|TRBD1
CASSLVPGGDYGYTF
TGTGCCAGCAGCTTAGTCCCAGGGGGGGACTATGGCTACACCTTC
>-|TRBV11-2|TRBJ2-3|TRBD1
CASSLYTGVGTDTQYF
TGTGCCAGCAGCTTATACACAGGGGTCGGCACAGATACGCAGTATTTT
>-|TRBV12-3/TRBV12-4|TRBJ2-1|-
CASTPIGYNEQFF
TGTGCCAGCACCCCAATCGGGTACAATGAGCAGTTCTTC
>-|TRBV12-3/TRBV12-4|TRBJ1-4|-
CASSLNEKLFF
TGTGCCAGCAGCCTTAATGAAAAACTGTTTTTT
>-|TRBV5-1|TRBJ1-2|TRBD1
CASSMGDRGSGYTF
TGCGCCAGCAGCATGGGGGACAGGGGTTCTGGCTACACCTTC
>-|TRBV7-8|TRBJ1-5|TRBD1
CASSKKQGAKGNQPQHF
TGTGCCAGCAGTAAAAAGCAGGGGGCGAAAGGAAATCAGCCCCAGCATTTT
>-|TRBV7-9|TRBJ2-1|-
CASSAEPDSYQFF
TGTGCCAGCAGCGCCGAACCAGACAGTTATCAGTTCTTC
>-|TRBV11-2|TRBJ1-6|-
CASSRPNTQQLYNSPLHF
TGTGCCAGCAGCCGCCCCAACACACAACAGCTCTATAATTCACCCCTCCACTTT
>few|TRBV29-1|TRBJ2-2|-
CSVEVYEGTGELFF
TGCAGCGTTGAAGTGTATGAGGGCACCGGGGAGCTGTTTTTT
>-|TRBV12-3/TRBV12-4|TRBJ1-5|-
CASRSGGGQPQHF
TGTGCCAGCAGGTCGGGTGGGGGACAGCCCCAGCATTTT
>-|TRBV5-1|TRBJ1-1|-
CASSMDPNTEAFF
TGCGCCAGCAGCATGGACCCGAACACTGAAGCTTTCTTT
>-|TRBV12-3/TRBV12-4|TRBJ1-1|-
CASSLIQNTEAFF
TGTGCCAGCAGTTTAATCCAGAACACTGAAGCTTTCTTT
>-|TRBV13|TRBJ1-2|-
CASSLDRGAAGPNYGYTF
TGTGCCAGCAGCTTAGATCGGGGAGCGGCAGGACCTAACTATGGCTACACCTTC
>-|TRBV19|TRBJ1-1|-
CASSIEQGTEAFF
TGTGCCAGTAGTATAGAACAGGGAACTGAAGCTTTCTTT
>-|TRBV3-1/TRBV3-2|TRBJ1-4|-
CASSREGGNEKLFF
TGTGCCAGCAGCCGAGAGGGGGGTAATGAAAAACTGTTTTTT
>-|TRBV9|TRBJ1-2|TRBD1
CASSVDGTGYNGYTF
TGTGCCAGCAGCGTAGATGGGACAGGGTATAATGGCTACACCTTC
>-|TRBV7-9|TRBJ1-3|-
CASSAQGFAGNTIYF
TGTGCCAGCAGCGCACAGGGTTTCGCTGGAAACACCATATATTTT
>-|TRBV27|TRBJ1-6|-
CASSLIQGNSPLHF
TGTGCCAGCAGTTTAATACAGGGAAACTCACCCCTCCACTTT
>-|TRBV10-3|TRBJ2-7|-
CAISADYEQYF
TGTGCCATCAGTGCAGATTACGAGCAGTACTTC
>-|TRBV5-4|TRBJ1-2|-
CASSLQAAAGDYTF
TGTGCCAGCAGCTTACAGGCGGCAGCGGGAGACTACACCTTC
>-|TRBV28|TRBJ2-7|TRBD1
CASRPLYPGQGTYEQYF
TGTGCCAGCAGACCCCTTTATCCGGGACAGGGGACGTACGAGCAGTACTTC
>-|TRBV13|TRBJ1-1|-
CASNRGTQGTEAFF
TGTGCCAGCAACCGAGGGACTCAGGGCACTGAAGCTTTCTTT
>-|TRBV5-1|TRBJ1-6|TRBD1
CASSRRQGASYNSPLHF
TGCGCCAGCAGCCGTCGACAGGGGGCCTCCTATAATTCACCCCTCCACTTT
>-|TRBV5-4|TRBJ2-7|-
CASSFGRVDEQYF
TGTGCCAGCAGCTTTGGCAGGGTCGACGAGCAGTACTTC
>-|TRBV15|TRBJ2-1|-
CATSRDSGSYRGNEQFF
TGTGCCACCAGCAGAGATTCCGGTTCATATCGAGGCAATGAGCAGTTCTTC
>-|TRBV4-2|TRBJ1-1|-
CASNKETVGYREAFF
TGTGCCAGCAACAAAGAGACGGTAGGATATCGAGAAGCTTTCTTT
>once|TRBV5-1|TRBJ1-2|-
CASSQSPNYGYTF
TGCGCCAGCAGCCAGAGTCCTAACTATGGCTACACCTTC
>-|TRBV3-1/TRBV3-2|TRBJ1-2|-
CASSFGVLANYGYTF
TGTGCCAGCAGTTTCGGGGTGCTAGCTAACTATGGCTACACCTTC
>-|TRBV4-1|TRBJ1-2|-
CASTERQGINYGYTF
TGCGCCAGCACCGAGCGTCAGGGGATTAACTATGGCTACACCTTC
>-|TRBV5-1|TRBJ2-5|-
CASSYQPSKETQYF
TGCGCCAGCAGCTACCAGCCATCAAAAGAGACCCAGTACTTC
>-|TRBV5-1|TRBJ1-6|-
CASSLGGGDNSPLHF
TGCGCCAGCAGCCTGGGGGGAGGGGATAATTCACCCCTCCACTTT